A selection of T cell receptor beta chains follows, all from one sample in a study of cytomegalovirus exposure and HLA in healthy donors. The protocol was immunoSEQ multiplex PCR, while the TCRdb copy is restricted to in-frame clones and leaves out a portion. The table includes tens of thousands of clones, roughly four fifths detected once. The specimen sequenced was PBMCs. The receptors were sampled from a man between 18 and 35 years old in good health and CMV-seronegative. The conserved cysteine and the conserved F or W are not part of the CDR3 here. Size is stated for part of the rows, as once, few or many counts, or as a class when the clone is expanded.

TRBJ2-3	NA	TRBV5-7	ASSSGQGQDTQY
TRBJ2-3	NA	TRBV7-3	ASSLGQGADTQY
TRBJ2-7	NA	TRBV14	ASSQLTGSHEQY
TRBJ1-1	NA	TRBV4-3	ASSLGTGNTEAF
TRBJ2-4	NA	TRBV30	AWSVSGGRNIQY
TRBJ1-4	few	TRBV6-5	ASSYSVTNLEKLF
TRBJ1-1	NA	TRBV30	ASREETEAF
TRBJ1-1	NA	TRBV28	ASSFSSTGRGEAF
TRBJ2-7	NA	TRBV27	ASSSVAGVEVYEQY
TRBJ1-4	NA	TRBV21-1	ASSKGGQGVLNEKLF
TRBJ2-1	NA	TRBV5-1	ASSLDRGNNEQF
TRBJ2-2	NA	TRBV7-8	ASSFRQGATGELF
TRBJ2-7	NA	TRBV29-1	SVGGTGRLFGEQY
TRBJ2-1	NA	TRBV19	ASIRSARSRASYNEQF
TRBJ2-4	once	TRBV6-5	ASSSQDLAKNIQY
TRBJ1-6	NA	TRBV30	AWSVRGTANSPLH
TRBJ1-5	NA	TRBV30	AWQRGTGEQPQH
TRBJ2-7	NA	TRBV5-6	ASSGWTGSEQY
TRBJ1-4	NA	TRBV28	ASSSRTGATNEKLF
TRBJ2-3	NA	TRBV5-1	ASSFDSLDTQY
TRBJ2-7	NA	TRBV4-3	ASSQDRTASYEQY
TRBJ1-2	NA	TRBV7-9	ASSDSDTGYT
TRBJ1-2	NA	TRBV7-3	ASSPSGGLGYGYT
TRBJ2-7	NA	TRBV7-6	ASSLTQGAYEQY
TRBJ2-1	NA	TRBV29-1	SVEDRARNEQF
TRBJ2-2	NA	TRBV7-8	ASIGSGELF
TRBJ1-4	NA	TRBV19	ASRTHRDNEKLF
TRBJ2-7	NA	TRBV6-6	ASSHLAGEGEQY
TRBJ1-1	NA	TRBV25-1	ASRAAGEGDTEAF
TRBJ2-5	NA	TRBV5-1	ASSPAGETQY
TRBJ1-1	NA	TRBV9	ASSVGQGLTEAF
TRBJ1-1	NA	TRBV6-5	ASSYSRVNTEAF
TRBJ1-1	NA	TRBV25-1	ASSELAGANTEAF
TRBJ2-7	NA	TRBV27	ASSLTFRDRGFSGSYEQY
TRBJ1-1	few	TRBV2	ASKIDRGMNTEAF